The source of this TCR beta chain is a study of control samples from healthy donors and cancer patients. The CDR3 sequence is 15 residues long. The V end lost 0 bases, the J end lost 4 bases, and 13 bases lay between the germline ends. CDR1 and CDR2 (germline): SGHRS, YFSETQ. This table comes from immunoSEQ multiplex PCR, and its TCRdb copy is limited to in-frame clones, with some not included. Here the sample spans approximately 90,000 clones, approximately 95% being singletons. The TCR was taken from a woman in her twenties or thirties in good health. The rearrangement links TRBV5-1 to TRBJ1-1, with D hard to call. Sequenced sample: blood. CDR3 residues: CASSLVEARATEAFF. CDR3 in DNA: TGCGCCAGCAGCTTGGTTGAGGCGAGGGCCACTGAAGCTTTCTTT.